The clone carrying this TCR beta chain is a singleton in its sample. This entry comes from a study of blood T cell repertoires in COVID-19. For the study at large: Acute and convalescent COVID-19 specimens originated in the United States, Italy and Spain. T cells, B-cell-depleted T cells, or PBMCs supplied cDNA or gDNA.

Germline V gene sequence: CDR1 MNHEY, CDR2 SMNVEV (reference sequence). V shed 7 bases, J shed 5 bases, and the junction held 4 bases outside the gene matches. The CDR3 contains 13 residues. As handled by the study authors: Quantification of nucleated cells was approximated via reference gene primer amplification. Generated by immunoSEQ multiplex PCR, the TCRdb table keeps only in-frame clones and is missing some. That table is the source of V, J and clone size, and D and trimming were worked out from the DNA. The sample contains about 88,000 clones, 80% to 90% of which appear only once. The clonotype was recovered from an elderly man with acute or convalescent COVID-19. The sequencing input was peripheral blood. The chain links TRBV27 to TRBJ1-5, with 8 bases fitting TRBD1. The CDR3 bases are TGTGCCAGCATAACAGGGGGGTATCAGCCCCAGCATTTT. It codes for CASITGGYQPQHF.